The 25 T cell receptor beta chains below were found in one sample sequenced in a study of beta chain features in type 1 diabetes. Points from the study as a whole: All four CD4+ subsets from Type 1 diabetes patients carried moderately but significantly shorter TCRB CDR3s.

Expressed TCRB transcripts were sequenced because the entire RNA isolate underwent reverse transcription. Profiled with immunoSEQ multiplex PCR; TCRdb holds only in-frame clones, not every one. The sample consists of hundreds of thousands of clones, 13% of them appearing once. Their target antigens are unknown. Material: naive CD4+ T cells from blood. These receptor sequences come from a young man with type 1 diabetes.

The rearrangement joins TRBV29-1 to TRBJ1-6; possible D gene TRBD1, 6 bases. Trimming pared 6 bases from V and 9 bases from J, leaving 12 bases between. CDR1 SQVTM and CDR2 ANQGSEA come from the germline V gene. The CDR3 contains 12 residues. The CDR3 here is CSVRDTGSPLHF. CDR3 nucleotides: TGCAGCGTGCGGGACACCGGTTCACCCCTCCACTTT.

The gene calls are TRBV5-1 and TRBJ2-5, with D perhaps matching TRBD2 (6 bases). CDR3 length: 15 residues. V gave up 0 bases and J gave up 5 bases, with 14 bases separating them. Germline V gives CDR1 SGHRS, CDR2 YFSETQ. Here the CDR3 reads CASSLVAGLSETQYF. CDR3 nucleotide sequence: TGCGCCAGCAGCTTGGTTGCGGGGTTATCGGAGACCCAGTACTTC.

This chain connects TRBV5-1 to TRBJ2-3; the D gene could be TRBD1 or TRBD2 (5 bases each). The CDR3 runs to 15 residues. Looked up from germline, CDR1 is SGHRS and CDR2 is YFSETQ. Trimming shortened V by 5 bases and J by 6 bases, and 19 bases separated the two germline ends. The CDR3 loop is CASRYAGTAGDTQYF. For the CDR3, the DNA is TGCGCCAGCAGGTACGCCGGGACCGCTGGGGATACGCAGTATTTT.

The CDR3: CASSFDGPNSPLHF. CDR3 coding DNA: TGTGCCAGCAGCTTCGACGGACCTAATTCACCCCTCCACTTT. The chain has TRBV2 and TRBJ1-6, with unresolved D. CDR3 length equals 14 residues. Germline V gene sequence: CDR1 SNHLY, CDR2 FYNNEI. Trimming shortened V by 6 bases and J by 6 bases, and 12 bases separated the two germline ends.

The gene calls are TRBV12-2 and TRBJ2-3. TRBV12-2 is labeled a pseudogene. The CDR3 sequence is 12 residues long. This CDR3 is CASRLPPIAQYF. CDR3 coding DNA: TGTGCAAGTCGCTTACCACCGATCGCGCAGTATTTT.

V gene TRBV7-8 combines with J gene TRBJ2-1; TRBD2 matches at 13 bases. Germline CDR1 is SGHVS and CDR2 is FQNEAQ. The ends lost 5 bases at V and 7 bases at J; junction bases unmatched: 14. The CDR3 has 18 amino acids. The CDR3 DNA reads as TGTGCCAGCAGCCCCGAGGGATTGACTAGCGGGGGGCTGAATGAGCAGTTCTTC. Its protein is CASSPEGLTSGGLNEQFF.

The V call is TRBV6-1, the J call TRBJ2-3; D possibly corresponds to TRBD1 (6 bases). Deletions cut 1 base from V and 2 bases from J, with 10 bases between. CDR3 length equals 15 residues. CDR1 is MNHNS, CDR2 SASEGT, per germline. CDR3 protein: CASSEGQEITDTQYF. CDR3 bases: TGTGCCAGCAGTGAAGGACAGGAGATCACAGATACGCAGTATTTT.

This clone was detected a few times. The chain has TRBV27 and TRBJ2-7; 12 positions match TRBD1. Per the germline V gene, CDR1 is MNHEY and CDR2 is SMNVEV (reference sequence). The junction had 9 bases not matched to a gene; V was cut back by 6 bases and J by 6 bases. The CDR3 has 15 amino acids. The CDR3 loop reads CASSPGTGGRIEQYF. The CDR3 region has the DNA TGTGCCAGCAGCCCCGGGACAGGGGGCCGAATCGAGCAGTACTTC.

About this clone itself: The sample carries other DNA sequences with the same CDR3. J is TRBJ1-2 and V is TRBV19; 7 bases fit TRBD1. Germline CDR1 LNHDA, CDR2 SQIVND (reference sequence). The CDR3 has 13 amino acids. The junction had 2 bases not matched to a gene; V was cut back by 4 bases and J by 3 bases. The CDR3 spells CASSTDRDYGYTF. CDR3 nucleotide sequence: TGTGCCAGTAGTACCGACAGGGACTATGGCTACACCTTC.

The V call is TRBV11-3, the J call TRBJ1-1; D ambiguous. V was clipped by 5 bases and J by 4 bases, with 17 bases between them. Germline CDR1 reads SGHNT; CDR2 reads YENEEA. The CDR3 covers 15 residues. Written as DNA, the CDR3 is TGTGCCAGCAGCAACAGCCGAGCCGCGGGCACTGAAGCTTTCTTT. Its protein is CASSNSRAAGTEAFF.

This clone was seen a few times. The chain employs TRBV10-3 and TRBJ1-5; 7 nucleotides line up with TRBD1. CDR1 is ENHRY, CDR2 SYGVKD, per germline. The CDR3 covers 14 residues. V shed 2 bases and J 4 bases; nucleotides not matched to a gene: 2. The CDR3 protein is CAISEDRVNQPQHF. CDR3 in DNA: TGTGCCATCAGTGAGGACAGGGTTAATCAGCCCCAGCATTTT.

This clone was seen only a few times. The rearrangement joins TRBV5-4 to TRBJ1-2; 7 bases match TRBD1. The germline gives CDR1 SGHNT, CDR2 YYREEE (reference sequence). The CDR3 contains 15 residues. V lost 0 bases to trimming and J lost 3 bases; unmatched junction nucleotides: 5. This CDR3 is CASSLGQGIDYGYTF. CDR3 bases: TGTGCCAGCAGCTTGGGACAGGGAATCGACTATGGCTACACCTTC.

This clone was counted only a few times. The V call is TRBV19, the J call TRBJ1-6; maybe TRBD1 (5 bases). Trimming left V 11 bases short and J 10 bases short, with 18 bases between. Germline lookup yields CDR1 LNHDA and CDR2 SQIVND (reference sequence). CDR3 length equals 13 residues. The CDR3 loop reads CAVATIEGSPLHF. The CDR3 DNA reads TGTGCCGTAGCTACGATTGAGGGGTCACCCCTCCACTTT.

V usage is TRBV2 and J usage is TRBJ2-5, with D perhaps TRBD1 (5 bases). Between the trimmed V and J ends, which lost 4 bases and 2 bases, there was a span of 14 bases. The germline V gene has CDR1 SNHLY and CDR2 FYNNEI. This CDR3 has 15 residues. The CDR3 protein is CASSGTGVTQETQYF. CDR3 DNA sequence: TGTGCCAGCAGTGGAACAGGCGTAACTCAAGAGACCCAGTACTTC. The full variable domain, in which reference TRBV2 and TRBJ2-5 provide the parts outside the CDR3, is EPEVTQTPSHQVTQMGQEVILRCVPISNHLYFYWYRQILGQKVEFLVSFYNNEISEKSEIFDDQFSVERPDGSNFTLKIRSTKLEDSAMYFCASSGTGVTQETQYFGPGTRLLVL.

Here the CDR3 reads CASSLSTGRNEQYF. CDR3 bases: TGCGCCAGCAGCTTGAGTACAGGGAGAAACGAGCAGTACTTC. The chain uses TRBV5-1 and TRBJ2-7, with a weak D call TRBD1 (6 bases). V dropped 1 base and J dropped 5 bases, with 13 bases sitting between them. The CDR3 has 14 residues. Germline V gene sequence: CDR1 SGHRS, CDR2 YFSETQ. Complete variable domain (other parts from reference TRBV5-1 and TRBJ2-7): KAGVTQTPRYLIKTRGQQVTLSCSPISGHRSVSWYQQTPGQGLQFLFEYFSETQRNKGNFPGRFSGRQFSNSRSEMNVSTLELGDSALYLCASSLSTGRNEQYFGPGTRLTVT.

This chain links TRBV28 with TRBJ1-5, with D possibly being TRBD1 (6 bases). The germline V gene encodes CDR1 MDHEN and CDR2 SYDVKM. V was pared by 4 bases and J by 7 bases, with 20 bases between. This CDR3 contains 16 residues. This chain's CDR3 is CASSSHGGAPPQPQHF. The CDR3 DNA reads as TGTGCCAGCAGTTCCCACGGGGGGGCCCCTCCCCAGCCCCAGCATTTT.

This clone came up a few times. The chain couples TRBV7-2 to TRBJ1-5; D might be TRBD1 (5 bases). Germline-derived CDR1 and CDR2 are SGHTA and FQGNSA. There are 17 residues in the CDR3. The V end was cut by 4 bases, the J end by 5 bases, with 21 bases between. This CDR3 reads CASSWGGPGDPYQPQHF. Written as DNA, the CDR3 is TGTGCCAGCAGCTGGGGAGGCCCCGGGGACCCTTATCAGCCCCAGCATTTT.

This clone was picked up a small number of times. This chain joins TRBV4-1 and TRBJ2-5; TRBD2 is a possible D gene (6 bases). Trimming pared 4 bases from V and 7 bases from J, leaving 19 bases between. The CDR3 sequence is 15 residues long. Germline CDR1 MGHRA, CDR2 YSYEKL. CDR3 DNA sequence: TGCGCCAGCAGCCTCCACGGGGGACCCCCCCCGACCCAGTACTTC. It yields the protein CASSLHGGPPPTQYF.

The CDR3 DNA reads TGCGCCAGCAGCCTTCTAGGAGGGGTAGCGGAAGAGACCCAGTACTTC. Translation: CASSLLGGVAEETQYF. This chain links TRBV4-1 with TRBJ2-5, with TRBD2 as a possible D gene (6 bases). The CDR3 has 16 amino acids. CDR1 and CDR2 (germline): MGHRA, YSYEKL. Trimming removed 4 bases from V and 3 bases from J, with 18 bases in between.

This clone was counted a few times. The gene calls are TRBV11-3 and TRBJ2-2; no clear D. Trimming pared 2 bases from V and 2 bases from J, leaving 12 bases between. Per the germline V gene, CDR1 is SGHNT and CDR2 is YENEEA. The CDR3 loop spans 16 amino acids. CDR3 in amino acids: CASSLMAQANTGELFF. The DNA of the CDR3 is TGTGCCAGCAGCTTAATGGCGCAAGCCAACACCGGGGAGCTGTTTTTT. Full variable domain (rest looked up from reference TRBV11-3 and TRBJ2-2): EAGVVQSPRYKIIEKKQPVAFWCNPISGHNTLYWYLQNLGQGPELLIRYENEEAVDDSQLPKDRFSAERLKGVDSTLKIQPAELGDSAVYLCASSLMAQANTGELFFGEGSRLTVL.

This clone was detected a few times. The chain is built from TRBV29-1 and TRBJ2-2, with a tentative D call TRBD2 (5 bases). The CDR3 is 15 amino acids. Per the germline V gene, CDR1 is SQVTM and CDR2 is ANQGSEA. The V gene lost 0 bases and the J gene lost 4 bases, with 12 bases spanning the gap. CDR3 protein: CSVEDPQRGTGELFF. Here the CDR3 DNA reads TGCAGCGTTGAAGATCCCCAACGGGGCACCGGGGAGCTGTTTTTT.

This clone was counted only a few times. This chain connects TRBV18 to TRBJ2-1, with TRBD1 matching over 9 bases. V trimming: 4 bases; J trimming: 6 bases; junction bases outside the gene matches: 4. Germline values: CDR1 KGHSH, CDR2 LQKENI. This CDR3 spans 14 amino acids. The CDR3: CASSRDRVSNEQFF. The CDR3 DNA follows: TGTGCCAGCTCACGGGACAGGGTTTCCAATGAGCAGTTCTTC.

This clone occurred a few times. V gene TRBV28 combines with J gene TRBJ2-5, with a possible D match to TRBD2 (5 bases). V lost 3 bases to trimming and J lost 10 bases, with 9 bases between them. Germline CDR1 reads MDHEN; CDR2 reads SYDVKM. The CDR3 has 11 amino acids. The CDR3 DNA is TGTGCCAGCAGTTTTGAGGAGGTCCAGTACTTC. Its translation is CASSFEEVQYF.

This clone was counted a few times. The genes are TRBV23-1 and TRBJ1-3; D is undetermined. TRBV23-1 has ORF status, its function being uncertain. V gave up 3 bases and J gave up 6 bases, with 21 bases separating them. CDR3 length: 17 amino acids. The CDR3 DNA sequence: TGCGCCAGCAGTCATCCCTCCGACCGGAGTGGTGTAAACACCATATATTTT. Amino acid sequence: CASSHPSDRSGVNTIYF.

There are a few counts of this clone. The gene calls are TRBV19 and TRBJ1-4, with D unclear. Trimming pared 8 bases from V and 7 bases from J, leaving 17 bases between. This CDR3 spans 14 amino acids. Per the germline V gene, CDR1 is LNHDA and CDR2 is SQIVND (reference sequence). DNA for the CDR3: TGTGCCAGTGGAGTAGCCCCAGAGGTTGAAAAACTGTTTTTT. It translates to CASGVAPEVEKLFF. The full variable domain, its missing parts supplied by reference TRBV19 and TRBJ1-4, is DGGITQSPKYLFRKEGQNVTLSCEQNLNHDAMYWYRQDPGQGLRLIYYSQIVNDFQKGDIAEGYSVSREKKESFPLTVTSAQKNPTAFYLCASGVAPEVEKLFFGSGTQLSVL.